The 5 T cell receptor beta chains given below trace back to one sample, sequenced in a study of T cell responses to AZD1222 COVID-19 vaccine. Only in-frame clones appear in the TCRdb table, and some are missing; sequencing was by immunoSEQ multiplex PCR. The repertoire holds 210,000 or so clones, about 94% seen once, with roughly 1.8% in the top ten. This material consisted of peripheral blood, taken 28 days after the second dose of the MenACWY control vaccine. These receptor sequences come from an adult who received the MenACWY meningococcal vaccine as a control.

The chain has TRBV7-2 and TRBJ2-7; D possibly matches TRBD1 or TRBD2 (5 bases each). CDR1 and CDR2 (germline): SGHTA, FQGNSA. This CDR3 is built from 14 residues. Deletions cut 5 bases from V and 3 bases from J, with 14 bases between. CDR3 protein: CASSVRDVNYEQYF. The DNA for the CDR3 is TGTGCCAGCAGCGTCCGGGACGTGAACTACGAGCAGTACTTC.

V and J are TRBV30 and TRBJ2-6; D is possibly TRBD2 (5 bases). The germline V gene encodes CDR1 GTSNPN and CDR2 SVGIG (reference sequence). This CDR3 contains 14 residues. V lost 3 bases to trimming and J lost 3 bases, with 9 bases between them. The CDR3 nucleotides are TGTGCCTGGAGCGAGGGTGGTGGGGCCAACGTCCTGACTTTC. This codes for CAWSEGGGANVLTF.

This sequence joins TRBV9 and TRBJ2-6; 8 positions agree with TRBD1. From germline, CDR1 is SGDLS and CDR2 YYNGEE. This CDR3 spans 19 amino acids. The V and J ends lost 1 base and 0 bases, in that order; junction bases with no gene match: 9. The CDR3 spells CASSVTGQGIISGANVLTF. CDR3 nucleotide sequence: TGTGCCAGCAGCGTAACTGGACAGGGAATAATCTCTGGGGCCAACGTCCTGACTTTC.

This chain uses TRBV11-1 with TRBJ2-7, with D unresolved. Germline V gene sequence: CDR1 SGHAT, CDR2 FQDESV (reference sequence). Trimming cost V 3 bases and J 2 bases, with 11 bases left between them. The CDR3 length is 14 residues. The CDR3 reads CASSFGRLTYEQYF. The CDR3 nucleotides are TGTGCCAGCAGCTTTGGTAGGTTGACCTACGAGCAGTACTTC.

The rearrangement uses TRBV25-1 and TRBJ2-7; 7 bases line up with TRBD1. The CDR3 has 16 amino acids. J lost 2 bases, V lost 1 base, and 8 bases had no gene match. Germline V gene lookup returns CDR1 MGHDK and CDR2 SYGVNS. The CDR3 bases are TGTGCCAGCAGTGAATCTCGGGACAGCATGACCTACGAGCAGTACTTC. Its translation: CASSESRDSMTYEQYF.